This is a list of T cell receptor beta chains from one sample in a study of T cell responses to AZD1222 COVID-19 vaccine. The protocol was immunoSEQ multiplex PCR, while the TCRdb copy is restricted to in-frame clones and leaves out a portion. This table has roughly 120,000 clones, 75% to 90% appearing once. Here the sequenced sample was peripheral blood, taken 28 days after the second AZD1222 dose. All receptors come from an adult who received the AZD1222 COVID-19 vaccine. Each CDR3 is given with its conserved first and last residue. A D gene is named only where the DNA matches it firmly. Rows give clone size only sometimes, using once, few, many, or a class for an expanded clone.

TRBD1	TRBV6-1	TRBJ1-2	NA	TGTGCCAGCAGTGAAATGGGACAGAAAGATGGCTACACCTTC	CASSEMGQKDGYTF
NA	TRBV6-2/TRBV6-3	TRBJ1-1	NA	TGTGCCAGCAGTTACGGGGGGGGGAGGACTGAAGCTTTCTTT	CASSYGGGRTEAFF
TRBD1	TRBV7-9	TRBJ1-3	NA	TGTGCCAGCAGCCCTTGGACAGGGGGAAACACCATATATTTT	CASSPWTGGNTIYF
NA	TRBV6-6	TRBJ1-5	NA	TGTGCCAGCAGTTTCCCGCCGGGAAATAGCAATCAGCCCCAGCATTTT	CASSFPPGNSNQPQHF
NA	TRBV5-1	TRBJ2-5	NA	TGCGCCAGCAGGGGTGGTGAGACCCAGTACTTC	CASRGGETQYF
TRBD2	TRBV5-1	TRBJ2-1	NA	TGCGCCAGCAGCTGGGGACTAGCGTCCAATGAGCAGTTCTTC	CASSWGLASNEQFF
TRBD1	TRBV5-1	TRBJ1-5	NA	TGCGCCAGCAGCTTGGCCCCCCGACAGGGTGGGGGTCAGCCCCAGCATTTT	CASSLAPRQGGGQPQHF
NA	TRBV5-1	TRBJ1-1	NA	TGCGCCAGCAGCCACTCGACAGAGAACACTGAAGCTTTCTTT	CASSHSTENTEAFF
NA	TRBV5-1	TRBJ1-6	NA	TGCGCCAGCAGCTTGGTAGGACAGCTTAATTCACCCCTCCACTTT	CASSLVGQLNSPLHF
NA	TRBV12-3/TRBV12-4	TRBJ2-1	NA	TGTGCCAGCCGCGGAGGGGGAAATGAGCAGTTCTTC	CASRGGGNEQFF
TRBD1	TRBV30	TRBJ1-2	once	TGTGCCTGGACCCCGACAGGGGGCGCAGGTGGCTACACCTTC	CAWTPTGGAGGYTF
TRBD1	TRBV24-1	TRBJ1-5	NA	TGTGCCACCAGTGATCCCAGACAGGGCGGGAGCAATCAGCCCCAGCATTTT	CATSDPRQGGSNQPQHF
NA	TRBV19	TRBJ2-7	NA	TGTGCCAGTAGTCGAATGGAGTTGGCCGGCGTGGACGAGCAGTACTTC	CASSRMELAGVDEQYF
NA	TRBV6-1	TRBJ1-4	NA	TGTGCCAGCAGTGAAGCGGTCGTGGGTAATGAAAAACTGTTTTTT	CASSEAVVGNEKLFF
TRBD2	TRBV5-4	TRBJ2-5	NA	TGTGCCAGCAGCACTAGCGGGGTCGGCGAGACCCAGTACTTC	CASSTSGVGETQYF
NA	TRBV10-1	TRBJ2-7	NA	TGCGCCAGCGGGGACAAGTACGAGCAGTACTTC	CASGDKYEQYF
NA	TRBV10-3	TRBJ2-5	NA	TGTGCCATCAGTGAGATGAGGGGAGGTGAGACCCAGTACTTC	CAISEMRGGETQYF
NA	TRBV6-5	TRBJ1-1	once	TGTGCCAGCCCGCCGCAGGGAGGATACACTGAAGCTTTCTTT	CASPPQGGYTEAFF
NA	TRBV20-1	TRBJ1-1	NA	TGCAGTGCTATGAAGGGAACTGAAGCTTTCTTT	CSAMKGTEAFF
TRBD1	TRBV15	TRBJ2-1	NA	TGTGCCACCAGCAGGAAGACAGGGGGAGATGAGCAGTTCTTC	CATSRKTGGDEQFF
NA	TRBV27	TRBJ2-7	NA	TGTGCCAGCAGATCCGGGAGAAGCTCCTACGAGCAGTACTTC	CASRSGRSSYEQYF
TRBD1	TRBV6-4	TRBJ2-7	once	TGTGCCAGCAGTGACCGGGACAGGGATATTTACGAGCAGTACTTC	CASSDRDRDIYEQYF
NA	TRBV6-4	TRBJ2-2	NA	TGTGCCAGCAGTGAGTGGGGGGCAGACACCGGGGAGCTGTTTTTT	CASSEWGADTGELFF
TRBD1	TRBV30	TRBJ1-5	NA	TGTGCCTGGAGTGAACAGGGGAATCAGCCCCAGCATTTT	CAWSEQGNQPQHF
NA	TRBV19	TRBJ1-5	few	TGTGCCAGTAGGCAGCTCAATCAGCCCCAGCATTTT	CASRQLNQPQHF
TRBD1	TRBV13	TRBJ1-1	NA	TGTGCCAGCACCCAGGGGGCGAACACTGAAGCTTTCTTT	CASTQGANTEAFF
NA	TRBV6-2/TRBV6-3	TRBJ1-4	once	TGTGCCAGCAGTCCCCGGGACGTACAAATGCGACTGTTTTTT	CASSPRDVQMRLFF
TRBD2	TRBV2	TRBJ2-3	NA	TGTGCCAGCGAGGGTAGCGGGGGGAGGGATACGCAGTATTTT	CASEGSGGRDTQYF
TRBD1	TRBV7-2	TRBJ1-2	NA	TGTGCCAGCAGCGACAGGGGGCAATTTCGGGACTATGGCTACACCTTC	CASSDRGQFRDYGYTF
TRBD1	TRBV7-9	TRBJ2-1	NA	TGTGCCAGCAGCCTTAGCCGGGACAGTCAAATAGCGCCTCTTGAGCAGTTCTTC	CASSLSRDSQIAPLEQFF
TRBD1	TRBV6-5	TRBJ1-2	NA	TGTGCCAGCAGGTCGACAGGGTATGGCTACACCTTC	CASRSTGYGYTF
NA	TRBV12-3/TRBV12-4	TRBJ2-3	NA	TGTGCCAGCAGTTTGGAAACAGATACGCAGTATTTT	CASSLETDTQYF
NA	TRBV6-5	TRBJ2-2	NA	TGTGCCAGCAGTTACCCCCCCACCGGGGAGCTGTTTTTT	CASSYPPTGELFF
NA	TRBV4-1	TRBJ1-1	NA	TGCGCCAGCAGCCAAGAAGGATGGCGAACCCTGAACACTGAAGCTTTCTTT	CASSQEGWRTLNTEAFF
NA	TRBV5-1	TRBJ1-6	NA	TGCGCCAGCAGCTTGGAAGTTAATAATTCACCCCTCCACTTT	CASSLEVNNSPLHF
NA	TRBV10-3	TRBJ2-7	NA	TGTGCCATCAGTGGGGGGATGGGAGACGAGCAGTACTTC	CAISGGMGDEQYF
TRBD2	TRBV10-1	TRBJ2-3	NA	TGCGCCAGCAGAGGCGGGGGGGCAGATACGCAGTATTTT	CASRGGGADTQYF
TRBD1	TRBV11-2	TRBJ1-6	NA	TGTGCCAGCAGCTTACGGGACAGCCGGTCACCCCTCCACTTT	CASSLRDSRSPLHF
NA	TRBV3-1/TRBV3-2	TRBJ2-6	NA	TGTGCCAGCAGCCAAGACGGGCGGTTCTCCGTAAACTCTGGGGCCAACGTCCTGACTTTC	CASSQDGRFSVNSGANVLTF